Each of the 32 T cell receptor beta chains below was sequenced from the same sample in a study of blood T cells in healthy people across ages. Sample-barcoded 5' priming and a J-beta primer mix drove a second PCR of roughly 6 to 12 cycles. TCRdb itself ran the 5' RACE reads through MiXCR, one entry per CDR3 protein. Among roughly 720,000 distinct CDR3 sequences, about 53% were seen once, and the ten largest hold about 38%. Specimen: blood. The receptor set was obtained from an elderly man in good health.

V is TRBV11-3 and J is TRBJ2-3; D is possibly TRBD1 or TRBD2 (5 bases each). Germline lookup yields CDR1 SGHNT and CDR2 YENEEA. This CDR3 has 12 residues. Trimming stripped 1 base from V and 7 bases from J, with 6 bases between. The CDR3 DNA reads TGTGCCAGCAGCTTAGCGGGACATACGCAGTATTTT. Its protein product is CASSLAGHTQYF.

This chain connects TRBV24-1 to TRBJ1-2; possibly TRBD1 for D (5 bases). With 4 bases removed from V and 5 bases from J, the gap between germline ends came to 13 bases. CDR1 is KGHDR and CDR2 is SFDVKD in the germline V gene. The length of the CDR3 is 14 residues. CDR3 protein: CATSDSGRWYGYTF. The CDR3 DNA follows: TGTGCCACCAGTGACTCGGGACGGTGGTATGGCTACACCTTC.

This clonotype was observed a single time. V is TRBV28 and J is TRBJ2-2; 9 positions agree with TRBD1. With V trimmed by 2 bases and J by 3 bases, 4 bases remained unmatched. Germline CDR1 and CDR2: MDHEN and SYDVKM. The CDR3 is 16 residues long. The CDR3: CASSLPGQGHTGELFF. The CDR3 DNA reads TGTGCCAGCAGTTTACCGGGACAGGGTCACACCGGGGAGCTGTTTTTT.

J is TRBJ1-5 and V is TRBV28; D not resolved. This CDR3 comprises 13 residues. Germline V gene data show CDR1 as MDHEN and CDR2 as SYDVKM. Trimming took 8 bases from V and 4 from J, leaving 12 bases between them. In DNA form, the CDR3 reads TGTGCCAGCTCACCATTTGGAAATCAGCCCCAGCATTTT. It encodes CASSPFGNQPQHF. Together with reference TRBV28 and TRBJ1-5, the CDR3 gives the full variable domain: DVKVTQSSRYLVKRTGEKVFLECVQDMDHENMFWYRQDPGLGLRLIYFSYDVKMKEKGDIPEGYSVSREKKERFSLILESASTNQTSMYLCASSPFGNQPQHFGDGTRLSIL.

V usage is TRBV5-1 and J usage is TRBJ2-7; 7 positions agree with TRBD2. Germline CDR1 reads SGHRS; CDR2 reads YFSETQ. V trimming: 2 bases; J trimming: 0 bases; junction bases outside the gene matches: 2. The CDR3 runs 14 residues. The DNA of the CDR3 is TGCGCCAGCAGCTTCGGACTAGGCTCCTACGAGCAGTACTTC. Its translation: CASSFGLGSYEQYF.

The count of this clonotype is one. This chain uses TRBV9 with TRBJ2-3, with 14 nucleotides matching TRBD2. Germline V gene lookup returns CDR1 SGDLS and CDR2 YYNGEE. The CDR3 loop spans 16 amino acids. Germline trimming cut 4 bases from V and 5 bases from J; bases unmatched to any gene: 6. CDR3 amino acids: CASSLGLAGAEDTQYF. For the CDR3, the DNA is TGTGCCAGCAGCCTGGGACTAGCGGGAGCGGAAGATACGCAGTATTTT.

Regarding this clonotype: The junction differs from germline at one of its ends, possibly a read error. This rearrangement joins TRBV12-3 or TRBV12-4 to TRBJ2-4; weak D call: TRBD1 (5 bases). CDR3 length equals 19 residues. This chain's CDR3 is CVSSGFAPTAGFGKNIQYF. CDR3 sequence (DNA): TGTGTCAGCAGTGGTTTTGCGCCGACAGCTGGTTTCGGCAAAAACATTCAGTACTTC.

This clonotype occurred many times. The CDR3 coding sequence is TGCAGCGTTCCCCCGAGCTATGGCTACACCTTC. Its protein is CSVPPSYGYTF. This rearrangement joins TRBV29-1 to TRBJ1-2; D uncertain. The V and J ends lost 5 bases and 4 bases respectively, with 8 bases between them. There are 11 residues in the CDR3. In germline, CDR1 is SQVTM, CDR2 ANQGSEA.

V usage is TRBV5-1 and J usage is TRBJ2-7; D unresolved. Trimming shortened V by 3 bases and J by 1 base, and 14 bases separated the two germline ends. CDR1 is SGHRS, CDR2 YFSETQ, per germline. This CDR3 has 15 amino acids. Here the CDR3 reads CASSYSQVGSYEQYF. Here the CDR3 DNA reads TGCGCCAGCAGCTACTCCCAGGTTGGGTCCTACGAGCAGTACTTC. The whole variable domain, remainder taken from reference TRBV5-1 and TRBJ2-7, is KAGVTQTPRYLIKTRGQQVTLSCSPISGHRSVSWYQQTPGQGLQFLFEYFSETQRNKGNFPGRFSGRQFSNSRSEMNVSTLELGDSALYLCASSYSQVGSYEQYFGPGTRLTVT.

V gene TRBV30 combines with J gene TRBJ1-1, with D tentatively TRBD1 (5 bases). The germline V gene encodes CDR1 GTSNPN and CDR2 SVGIG (reference sequence). There are 14 residues in the CDR3. V dropped 5 bases and J dropped 0 bases, with 13 bases sitting between them. CDR3 amino acids: CAWGQGGMNTEAFF. For the CDR3, the DNA is TGTGCCTGGGGGCAGGGAGGGATGAACACTGAAGCTTTCTTT. Looking up the rest from reference TRBV30 and TRBJ1-1 gives the full variable domain: SQTIHQWPATLVQPVGSPLSLECTVEGTSNPNLYWYRQAAGRGLQLLFYSVGIGQISSEVPQNLSASRPQDRQFILSSKKLLLSDSGFYLCAWGQGGMNTEAFFGQGTRLTVV.

This clonotype has just a few counts. The chain employs TRBV9 and TRBJ1-2, with 8 bases aligning to TRBD1. J lost 3 bases, V lost 0 bases, and 7 bases had no gene match. CDR3 length equals 16 residues. Germline V gene sequence: CDR1 SGDLS, CDR2 YYNGEE. CDR3 sequence reads: CASSVDRTGLDYGYTF. CDR3 bases: TGTGCCAGCAGCGTAGACAGGACAGGGTTAGACTATGGCTACACCTTC.

Only a few counts were recorded for this clonotype. This chain links TRBV7-3 with TRBJ2-3; the match to TRBD2 covers 16 bases. V lost 4 bases and J lost 6; bases outside the gene matches: 4. CDR3 length equals 16 residues. Per germline, CDR1 SGHTA and CDR2 FQGTGA. The DNA of the CDR3 is TGTGCCAGCAGCTCGGGACTAGCGGGAGGGGGTGATACGCAGTATTTT. As protein: CASSSGLAGGGDTQYF.

As regards this clonotype: A much larger clonotype is one base distant, so this may be a read error. This rearrangement joins TRBV24-1 to TRBJ2-7; D may match TRBD1 or TRBD2 (6 bases each). Matching the DNA end better, TRBJ2-1 makes the J call doubtful. Germline V gene sequence: CDR1 KGHDR, CDR2 SFDVKD. The CDR3 loop spans 16 amino acids. This chain's CDR3 is CATSDLAGGSNNEQFF. CDR3 DNA sequence: TGTGCCACCAGTGACCTAGCCGGGGGCTCCAACAATGAGCAGTTCTTC.

The rearrangement uses TRBV7-2 and TRBJ2-7; D is ambiguous. The CDR3 runs 13 residues. With 5 bases removed from V and 3 bases from J, the gap between germline ends came to 11 bases. Germline V lookup: CDR1 SGHTA, CDR2 FQGNSA. The CDR3 nucleotides read TGTGCCAGCAGCCCCCATAGTAGCTACGAGCAGTACTTC. Its protein product is CASSPHSSYEQYF.

The chain is built from TRBV9 and TRBJ2-5; TRBD2 matches 11 bases. V lost 0 bases and J lost 2; bases outside the gene matches: 6. Germline V gene data show CDR1 as SGDLS and CDR2 as YYNGEE. The CDR3 is 17 amino acids. The CDR3 DNA follows: TGTGCCAGCAGCGTAGGTCTAGCGGGAGGAGGGCAAGAGACCCAGTACTTC. This translates into CASSVGLAGGGQETQYF.

The chain has TRBV20-1 and TRBJ1-1, with TRBD1 matching 7 bases. The CDR3 totals 14 residues. The V segment lost 3 bases and the J segment 4 bases; nucleotides outside the gene matches: 8. Germline CDR1 DFQATT, CDR2 SNEGSKA (reference sequence). Written as DNA, the CDR3 is TGCAGTGCTAGGAAGGGGGCAAAAGGCACTGAAGCTTTCTTT. Protein product: CSARKGAKGTEAFF.

V and J are TRBV9 and TRBJ2-1, with 11 nucleotides matching TRBD2. Near its end, the DNA agrees better with TRBJ2-7, so the J call may be wrong. The CDR3 is 16 residues long. Germline-derived CDR1 and CDR2 are SGDLS and YYNGEE. CDR3 protein: CASSVVTSGGYNEQYF. CDR3 DNA: TGTGCCAGCAGCGTAGTAACTAGCGGGGGTTACAATGAGCAGTACTTC.

V is TRBV28 and J is TRBJ2-3, with D possibly being TRBD2 (6 bases). The V end lost 8 bases, the J end lost 4 bases, and 22 bases lay between the germline ends. CDR1 and CDR2 (germline): MDHEN, SYDVKM. This CDR3 is 16 amino acids long. The CDR3 here is CASPLPPGSGADTQYF. The CDR3 DNA follows: TGTGCCAGCCCTCTCCCCCCCGGGAGTGGGGCAGATACGCAGTATTTT.

In this sample, this clonotype turned up a few times. V and J are TRBV5-1 and TRBJ2-7; 9 bases map to TRBD1. V dropped 2 bases and J dropped 3; count of bases not matched to a gene: 12. CDR1 is SGHRS and CDR2 is YFSETQ in the germline V gene. The CDR3 sequence is 17 residues long. CDR3 protein: CASSFQVQGAPHYEQYF. The CDR3 nucleotides read TGCGCCAGCAGCTTTCAGGTACAGGGGGCCCCTCACTACGAGCAGTACTTC.

The gene calls are TRBV7-3 and TRBJ2-3, with a tentative D call TRBD1 (6 bases). This CDR3 is built from 13 residues. The germline V gene encodes CDR1 SGHTA and CDR2 FQGTGA. V was clipped by 4 bases and J by 5 bases, with 10 bases between them. The CDR3 sequence: CASSSGAVDTQYF. CDR3 nucleotides: TGTGCCAGCAGCTCAGGGGCTGTAGATACGCAGTATTTT.

This clonotype has more than one count but fewer than ten. The chain is built from TRBV24-1 and TRBJ2-7; TRBD2 matches at 10 bases. Trimming cost V 2 bases and J 3 bases; bases outside gene matches: 12. The CDR3 spans 18 residues. Germline CDR1 KGHDR, CDR2 SFDVKD. DNA of the CDR3: TGTGCCACCAGTGATTACCCTGGACTAGCGGAAATCTACTACGAGCAGTACTTC. Translating it yields CATSDYPGLAEIYYEQYF.

The chain employs TRBV11-2 and TRBJ2-3; possibly TRBD2 for D (6 bases). The V and J ends lost 5 bases and 2 bases respectively, with 14 bases between them. Germline V CDR1 and CDR2: SGHAT, FQNNGV. CDR3 length equals 15 residues. The CDR3 loop reads CASSPRRANTDTQYF. The CDR3 coding sequence is TGTGCCAGCAGCCCCAGGAGGGCTAACACAGATACGCAGTATTTT.

V is TRBV7-2 and J is TRBJ2-3, with D maybe TRBD1 (5 bases). Trimming removed 0 bases from V and 7 bases from J, with 11 bases in between. This CDR3 has 14 residues. Germline assignment: CDR1 SGHTA and CDR2 FQGNSA. The CDR3 DNA is TGTGCCAGCAGCTTAGCGGGGCCGGCAAATACGCAGTATTTT. Translation: CASSLAGPANTQYF.

The gene calls are TRBV21-1 and TRBJ2-1; the table names TRBD1, a call not compared with the DNA. TRBV21-1 is shown as a pseudogene. The CDR3 has 14 residues. CDR3 nucleotides: TGTGCCAGCGCCCGGGGATCTCTGGGCAATGAGCAGTTCTTC. Its translation is CASARGSLGNEQFF.

This clonotype was counted between two and nine times. In DNA, the CDR3 is TGCAGTGCTAGAGACTTCAAGGGGTCAGGCACTGAAGCTTTCTTT. Protein product: CSARDFKGSGTEAFF. The V gene is TRBV20-1, the J gene TRBJ1-1; TRBD1 is a possible D gene (5 bases). Deletions cut 0 bases from V and 4 bases from J, with 15 bases between. The germline CDR1 and CDR2 sequences are DFQATT and SNEGSKA (reference sequence). The CDR3 contains 15 residues.

The V and J genes are TRBV5-1 and TRBJ2-1; 7 bases map to TRBD2. This CDR3 spans 17 amino acids. Germline V gene sequence: CDR1 SGHRS, CDR2 YFSETQ. The J segment lost 1 base and the V segment lost 5 bases, leaving 12 bases of the junction unmatched. The CDR3: CASSSEEGGSSYNEQFF. The CDR3 DNA follows: TGCGCCAGCAGTTCGGAGGAGGGCGGGAGTTCCTACAATGAGCAGTTCTTC.

To note about this clonotype: Just one base apart from a much larger clone, this may be a read error. The chain has TRBV20-1 and TRBJ2-1; no definite D call. Per germline, CDR1 DFQATT and CDR2 SNEGSKA (reference sequence). V gave up 5 bases and J gave up 3 bases, with 11 bases separating them. This CDR3 region has 13 residues. The CDR3 nucleotides read TGCAGTGCTGGTCAGAGGAACTACAATGAGCAGTTCTTC. Amino acid sequence: CSAGQRNYNEQFF.

The rearrangement joins TRBV7-9 to TRBJ2-7; a weak D match, TRBD1 (5 bases). The CDR3 sequence is 14 residues long. V was pared by 6 bases and J by 4 bases, with 16 bases between. The V gene's germline CDR1 is SEHNR and CDR2 FQNEAQ (reference sequence). CDR3 coding DNA: TGTGCCAGCAGACAGTCAGGGTCTAGGTACGAGCAGTACTTC. It codes for CASRQSGSRYEQYF. The full variable domain, its missing parts supplied by reference TRBV7-9 and TRBJ2-7, is DTGVSQNPRHKITKRGQNVTFRCDPISEHNRLYWYRQTLGQGPEFLTYFQNEAQLEKSRLLSDRFSAERPKGSFSTLEIQRTEQGDSAMYLCASRQSGSRYEQYFGPGTRLTVT.

This sequence joins TRBV5-1 and TRBJ2-3, with 12 bases fitting TRBD2. Germline V CDR1 and CDR2: SGHRS, YFSETQ. This CDR3 has 18 residues. V was clipped by 0 bases and J by 2 bases; unmatched bases: 7. The CDR3 DNA follows: TGCGCCAGCAGCTTGGGCAGGACTAGCGGGATACTCACAGATACGCAGTATTTT. Its protein is CASSLGRTSGILTDTQYF.

V is TRBV7-2 and J is TRBJ2-7; D is perhaps TRBD2 (5 bases). Trimming removed 1 base at V and 3 bases at J, with 13 bases between. Germline lookup yields CDR1 SGHTA and CDR2 FQGNSA. This CDR3 has 15 amino acids. The CDR3 spells CASSLDSLDYYEQYF. CDR3 bases: TGTGCCAGCAGCTTAGATTCCCTTGACTACTACGAGCAGTACTTC.

In this sample, this clonotype turned up many times. V and J are TRBV29-1 and TRBJ2-7; D is undetermined. The CDR3 totals 12 residues. Trimming took off 5 bases at V and 7 bases at J, with 15 bases between the two ends. Germline assignment: CDR1 SQVTM and CDR2 ANQGSEA. The CDR3 region is CSVTGPPVEQYF. CDR3 sequence (DNA): TGCAGCGTTACGGGCCCGCCTGTGGAGCAGTACTTC.

This clonotype is a singleton in its sample. The chain combines TRBV20-1 with TRBJ2-5, with a weak D call TRBD1 (5 bases). The CDR3 extends over 15 amino acids. The V end was cut by 0 bases, the J end by 1 base, with 12 bases between. CDR1 DFQATT and CDR2 SNEGSKA come from the germline V gene (reference sequence). The CDR3 reads CSARDGHDFQETQYF. In DNA, the CDR3 is TGCAGTGCTAGAGACGGACATGACTTCCAAGAGACCCAGTACTTC.